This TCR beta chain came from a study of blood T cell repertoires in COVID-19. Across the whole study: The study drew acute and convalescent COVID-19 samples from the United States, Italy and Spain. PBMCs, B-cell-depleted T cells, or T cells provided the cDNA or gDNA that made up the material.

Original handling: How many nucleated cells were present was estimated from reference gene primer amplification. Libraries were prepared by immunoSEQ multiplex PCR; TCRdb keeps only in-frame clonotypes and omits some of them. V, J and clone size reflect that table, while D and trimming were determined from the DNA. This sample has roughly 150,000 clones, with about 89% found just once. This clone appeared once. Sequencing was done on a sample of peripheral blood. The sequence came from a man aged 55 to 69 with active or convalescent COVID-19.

Here the CDR3 DNA reads TGTGCCAGCGACAAAGAGACCGGGGAGCTGTTTTTT. It translates to CASDKETGELFF. J is TRBJ2-2 and V is TRBV28; D is uncertain. Germline CDR1 is MDHEN and CDR2 is SYDVKM. The CDR3 totals 12 residues. Trimming removed 8 bases at V and 5 bases at J, with 9 bases between.